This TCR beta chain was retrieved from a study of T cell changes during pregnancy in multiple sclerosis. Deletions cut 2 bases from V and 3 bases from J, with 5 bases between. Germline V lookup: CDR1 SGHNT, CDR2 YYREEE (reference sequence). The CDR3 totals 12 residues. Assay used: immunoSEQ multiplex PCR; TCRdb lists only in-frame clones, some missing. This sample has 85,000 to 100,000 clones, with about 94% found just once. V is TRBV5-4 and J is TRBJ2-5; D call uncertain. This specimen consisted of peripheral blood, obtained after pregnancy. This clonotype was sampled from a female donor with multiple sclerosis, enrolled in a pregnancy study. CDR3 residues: CASSFPKETQYF. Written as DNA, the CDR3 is TGTGCCAGCAGCTTTCCAAAAGAGACCCAGTACTTC.